Below, one TCR beta chain is given with its context. Its specificity is unknown. This specimen belongs to a study of shared clonotypes between healthy human individuals. It was into CD45RA+ naive and CD45RA-negative memory subsets that the CD4+ cells were split. Sequencing was performed with immunoSEQ multiplex PCR; in TCRdb, only in-frame clones are kept and a portion is missing. The sample has millions of clones, 85% to 95% seen once; the top ten hold about 0.39%. Study results and limitations: Memory subsets generally showed lower estimated richness than naive subsets. Generation probabilities of non-shared clonotypes were lower (relative to those shared by all four donors).

Trimming removed 5 bases at V and 8 bases at J, with 19 bases between. Germline V CDR1 and CDR2: SGHTS, YDEGEE. The CDR3 extends over 15 amino acids. The source is a man aged 18 to 35 in good health. Some clones in this sample may be carry-over from other donors' samples. Sequencing used naive CD4+ T cells from PBMCs. Sample subset: CD45RA+ positively selected. The genes are TRBV5-8 and TRBJ1-4, with a weak D call TRBD1 (5 bases). For the CDR3, the DNA is TGTGCCAGCAGACCTACAGGAATCATCGGGGAAAAACTGTTTTTT. The encoded protein is CASRPTGIIGEKLFF.